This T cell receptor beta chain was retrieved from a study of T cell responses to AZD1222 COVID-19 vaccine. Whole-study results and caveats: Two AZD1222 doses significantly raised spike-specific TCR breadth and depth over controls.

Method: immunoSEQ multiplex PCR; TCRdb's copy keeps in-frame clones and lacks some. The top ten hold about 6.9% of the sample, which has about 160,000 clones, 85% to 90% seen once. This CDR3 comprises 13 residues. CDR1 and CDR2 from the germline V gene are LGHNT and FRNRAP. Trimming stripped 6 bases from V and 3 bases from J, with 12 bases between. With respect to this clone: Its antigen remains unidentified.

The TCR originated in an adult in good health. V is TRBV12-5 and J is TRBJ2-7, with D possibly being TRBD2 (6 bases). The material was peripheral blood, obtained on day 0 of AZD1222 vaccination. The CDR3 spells CASGSGTGYEQYF. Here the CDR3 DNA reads TGTGCTAGTGGATCGGGGACTGGCTACGAGCAGTACTTC.